Given below is one TCR beta chain in context. Its antigen is undetermined. This record belongs to a study of radiation and T cells in renal cell carcinoma. General study findings and limits: In blood, top tumor clones expanded by 2 weeks, shrinking by 4.

Generated by immunoSEQ multiplex PCR, the TCRdb table keeps only in-frame clones and is missing some. The profile shows more than 65,000 clones, 86% of them singletons. Germline loops: CDR1 SGHTA, CDR2 FQGNSA. The CDR3 covers 17 residues. J lost 3 bases, V lost 3 bases, and 10 bases had no gene match. Described time point: blood 2 weeks post-SBRT. The treatment denotes: 15 Gy SBRT to primary tumor, nephrectomy 4 weeks later. After SBRT, blood was collected at 2 and 4 weeks, plus baseline. This clonotype was sampled from a woman in her forties or fifties with renal cell carcinoma. The chain uses TRBV7-2 and TRBJ2-7; TRBD2 agrees at 11 bases. The specimen was blood, collected from a patient whose treatment included radiotherapy and nephrectomy. The CDR3 reads CASSFRASGGFYYEQYF. The CDR3 region has the DNA TGTGCCAGCAGCTTTAGGGCTAGCGGGGGGTTTTACTACGAGCAGTACTTC. Using reference TRBV7-2 and TRBJ2-7 for the parts outside the CDR3, the full variable domain is GAGVSQSPSNKVTEKGKDVELRCDPISGHTALYWYRQSLGQGLEFLIYFQGNSAPDKSGLPSDRFSAERTGGSVSTLTIQRTQQEDSAVYLCASSFRASGGFYYEQYFGPGTRLTVT.